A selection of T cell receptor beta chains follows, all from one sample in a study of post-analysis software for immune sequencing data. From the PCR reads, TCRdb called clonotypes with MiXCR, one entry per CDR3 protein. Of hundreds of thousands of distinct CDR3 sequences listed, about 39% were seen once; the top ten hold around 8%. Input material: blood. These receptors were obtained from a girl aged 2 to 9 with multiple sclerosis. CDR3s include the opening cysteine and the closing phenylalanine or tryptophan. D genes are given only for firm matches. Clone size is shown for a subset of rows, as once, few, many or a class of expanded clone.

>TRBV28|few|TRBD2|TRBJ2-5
TGTGCCAGCAGCTACCCACTAGCGGGGTATAGAGAGACCCAGTACTTC
CASSYPLAGYRETQYF
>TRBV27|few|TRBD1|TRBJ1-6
TGTGCCAGCGGCACAGGGGGGTATGGAGTTGCCCTCCACTTT
CASGTGGYGVALHF
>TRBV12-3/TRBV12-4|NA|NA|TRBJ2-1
TGTGCCAGCAGTCGACCCATTTCTACCTACAATGAGCAGTTCTTC
CASSRPISTYNEQFF
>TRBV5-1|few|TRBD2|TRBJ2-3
TGCGCCAGCAGCACGGGGACTAGCGGGGACAGCACAGATACGCAGTATTTT
CASSTGTSGDSTDTQYF
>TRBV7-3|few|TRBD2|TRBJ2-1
TGTGCCAGCAGCTCGACCGGGACTAGCTTAAATGAGCAGTTCTTC
CASSSTGTSLNEQFF
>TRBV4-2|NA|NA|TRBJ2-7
TGTGCCAGCAGCCAGCCCCTCGGTGAGGGGGTGGTTTCCGAGCAGTACTTC
CASSQPLGEGVVSEQYF
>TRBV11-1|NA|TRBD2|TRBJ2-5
TGTGCCAGCAGCTCCTTGGGACTAGCGGGCCGCCAAGAGACCCAGTACTTC
CASSSLGLAGRQETQYF
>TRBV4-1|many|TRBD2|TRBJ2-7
TGCGCCAGCAGCCTACTTGGCGGGGGCTACGAGCAGTACTTC
CASSLLGGGYEQYF
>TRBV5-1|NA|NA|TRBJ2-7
TGCGCCAGCAGCATTATGACTGGTACGGTGTCCTACGAGCAGTACTTC
CASSIMTGTVSYEQYF
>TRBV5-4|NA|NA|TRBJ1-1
TGTGCCAGCAGCTTGGGCCGGGGTCGGCAGCAAAATGAAGCTTTCTTT
CASSLGRGRQQNEAFF
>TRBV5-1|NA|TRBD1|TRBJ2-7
TGCGCCAGCGGGAAGACAGGGAAGGAGCAGTACTTC
CASGKTGKEQYF
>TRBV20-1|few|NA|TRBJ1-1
TGCAGTGCTAGTGAGCGGGACACTGAAGCTTTCTTT
CSASERDTEAFF
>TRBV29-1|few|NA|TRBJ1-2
TGCAGCGTTGAAGGGGCGGTCAACTATGGCTACACCTTC
CSVEGAVNYGYTF
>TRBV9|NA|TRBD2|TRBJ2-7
TGTGCCAGCAGCGTAGATGGTAGCGGGTTTCCCTACGAGCAGTACTTC
CASSVDGSGFPYEQYF
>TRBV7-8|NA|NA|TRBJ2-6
TGTGCCGGCAGCTTAGGGAACCCGTCTAAGGTCTCGGGGGCCAACGTCCTGACTTTC
CAGSLGNPSKVSGANVLTF